This T cell receptor beta chain was identified in a study of graft-versus-host responses after intestinal transplantation. Turning to the study itself: Every transplant recipient was induced with anti-thymocyte globulin, then maintained on tacrolimus and steroids for approximately three years. Overall study findings and caveats: Subjects displaying graft-donor T cell macrochimerism possessed elevated graft-versus-host to host-versus-graft clonal ratios inside allografts.

TCRdb's copy holds only in-frame clones and misses some; the assay was immunoSEQ multiplex PCR. Altogether 9,700 or so clones are present, approximately 72% being singletons, with the ten largest covering approximately 25%. In this sample, this clone turned up a few times. Antigen specificity is unknown. Processing was applied to graft tissue in order to liberate intraepithelial and lamina propria lymphocytes. The sample was ileum tissue, taken approximately 530 days after intestinal transplant. This TCR was recovered from a human patient who received an intestinal transplant, so some T cells may come from the graft donor.

CDR3: CASSEGAGANVLTF. CDR3 DNA: TGTGCCAGCAGTGAGGGGGCTGGGGCCAACGTCCTGACTTTC. The rearrangement joins TRBV6-4 to TRBJ2-6, with D tentatively TRBD1 or TRBD2 (5 bases each). The CDR3 sequence is 14 residues long. V was pared by 3 bases and J by 2 bases, with 5 bases between. Germline loops: CDR1 MRHNA, CDR2 SNTAGT.